This paragraph covers one TCR beta chain sequence. As processed by the authors: Amplifying reference gene primers gave estimates of nucleated cell counts. The table came from immunoSEQ multiplex PCR; TCRdb's copy has only in-frame clones and leaves some out. Clone size and V and J calls were adopted from that table, with D and trimming inferred from the DNA. The sample holds some 130,000 clones, around 80% seen once. V was clipped by 4 bases and J by 1 base, with 14 bases between them. Per the germline V gene, CDR1 is ENHRY and CDR2 is SYGVKD. This CDR3 region has 16 residues. The sample comes from a study of blood T cell repertoires in COVID-19. Study-wide background: Collection of acute and convalescent COVID-19 samples took place in the United States, Italy and Spain. From T cells, B-cell-depleted T cells, or PBMCs came the material, which was cDNA or gDNA.

The sample consisted of peripheral blood. The chain has TRBV10-3 and TRBJ1-3; no clear D. The clonotype comes from an elderly woman with acute or convalescent COVID-19. The CDR3 loop reads CAISAPGRISGNTIYF. The CDR3 DNA reads TGTGCCATCAGTGCCCCGGGGAGGATATCTGGAAACACCATATATTTT.